These 21 T cell receptor beta chains originate from one sample sequenced in a study of early T cells in non-severe SARS-CoV-2 infection. MiXCR was run by TCRdb on the 5' RACE reads, yielding one entry per CDR3 protein. This sample yields about 76,000 distinct CDR3 sequences, of which about 14% are seen a single time; more than 10% belongs to the top ten. The source material was whole blood. These receptors all stem from an adult who was a healthcare worker with PCR-confirmed SARS-CoV-2 infection or an uninfected control (not recorded which).

This chain links TRBV7-9 with TRBJ2-1; TRBD2 might be the D (5 bases). Germline CDR1 is SEHNR and CDR2 is FQNEAQ (reference sequence). This CDR3 has 15 amino acids. Deletions cut 7 bases from V and 5 bases from J, with 18 bases between. CDR3 in DNA: TGTGCCAGCATCCCCCTAGAGGGAAGGGACAATGAGCAGTTCTTC. Encoded protein: CASIPLEGRDNEQFF.

This clonotype was seen a handful of times. The chain employs TRBV6-2 or TRBV6-3 and TRBJ1-1; 8 bases fit TRBD1. There are 17 residues in the CDR3. The junction had 22 bases not matched to a gene; V was cut back by 8 bases and J by 8 bases. CDR1 and CDR2 from the germline V gene are MNHEY and SVGEGT. The CDR3, as DNA: TGTGCCAGCTTCCCGACAGGGGTCCGGGGGGTGCCTGAAGAAGCTTTCTTT. Protein sequence: CASFPTGVRGVPEEAFF.

This clonotype was detected a few times. CDR3 in amino acids: CASSGTGVSEQYF. CDR3 nucleotides: TGTGCCAGCAGTGGGACAGGGGTATCCGAGCAGTACTTC. This sequence joins TRBV28 and TRBJ2-7; 10 nucleotides line up with TRBD1. Per germline, CDR1 MDHEN and CDR2 SYDVKM. The V segment lost 5 bases and the J segment 6 bases; nucleotides outside the gene matches: 4. The CDR3 loop spans 13 amino acids.

The CDR3: CSVEAGGPDTQYF. In nucleotides, the CDR3 is TGCAGCGTTGAAGCGGGGGGTCCAGATACGCAGTATTTT. V gene TRBV29-1 combines with J gene TRBJ2-3; 7 positions match TRBD2. The germline gives CDR1 SQVTM, CDR2 ANQGSEA. V lost 1 base and J lost 4; bases outside the gene matches: 2. The CDR3 length is 13 residues.

This clonotype showed up just a few times. The chain recombines TRBV7-9 with TRBJ2-7, with 9 bases identical to TRBD1. The CDR3 has 14 amino acids. From germline, CDR1 is SEHNR and CDR2 FQNEAQ (reference sequence). V shed 5 bases and J 6 bases; nucleotides not matched to a gene: 8. The CDR3 protein is CASSRPGQGVEQYF. DNA for the CDR3: TGTGCCAGCAGCCGTCCGGGACAGGGTGTCGAGCAGTACTTC. Full variable domain (rest looked up from reference TRBV7-9 and TRBJ2-7): DTGVSQNPRHKITKRGQNVTFRCDPISEHNRLYWYRQTLGQGPEFLTYFQNEAQLEKSRLLSDRFSAERPKGSFSTLEIQRTEQGDSAMYLCASSRPGQGVEQYFGPGTRLTVT.

This clonotype was counted at least ten times. V usage is TRBV5-1 and J usage is TRBJ2-5; no firm D call. V lost 0 bases to trimming and J lost 4 bases, with 10 bases between them. The germline V gene has CDR1 SGHRS and CDR2 YFSETQ. The CDR3 spans 14 residues. Written as DNA, the CDR3 is TGCGCCAGCAGCTTGGGGCCCGGGTCAGAGACCCAGTACTTC. This encodes CASSLGPGSETQYF.

The table lists this clonotype with a few counts. The chain is built from TRBV2 and TRBJ1-6; D is possibly TRBD1 (5 bases). The V gene's germline CDR1 is SNHLY and CDR2 FYNNEI. The CDR3 covers 12 residues. Trimming left V 7 bases short and J 13 bases short, with 14 bases between. CDR3 in DNA: TGTGCCAGCAAAACGGACCGGGGCCCCCTCCACTTT. This sequence encodes CASKTDRGPLHF.

This clonotype was seen more than once but under ten times. The chain employs TRBV7-9 and TRBJ1-1; the D is unclear. There are 15 residues in the CDR3. The germline V and J ends were trimmed by 5 bases and 1 base, with 14 bases remaining between them. Per germline, CDR1 SEHNR and CDR2 FQNEAQ (reference sequence). The CDR3 loop reads CASSPPPGRNTEAFF. The CDR3 DNA reads TGTGCCAGCAGCCCCCCACCAGGACGGAACACTGAAGCTTTCTTT. Looking up the rest from reference TRBV7-9 and TRBJ1-1 gives the full variable domain: DTGVSQNPRHKITKRGQNVTFRCDPISEHNRLYWYRQTLGQGPEFLTYFQNEAQLEKSRLLSDRFSAERPKGSFSTLEIQRTEQGDSAMYLCASSPPPGRNTEAFFGQGTRLTVV.

As for this clonotype: One end of the junction does not line up with germline, which may come from a read error. This chain joins TRBV9 and TRBJ2-5; 11 bases line up with TRBD2. This CDR3 is built from 14 residues. Germline V gene lookup returns CDR1 SGDLS and CDR2 YYNGEE. CDR3 sequence reads: CASSLTSGVETRYF. The CDR3 coding sequence is TGTGCCAGCAGCTTGACTAGCGGGGTAGAGACCCGGTACTTC.

This clonotype was detected many times. V usage is TRBV20-1 and J usage is TRBJ2-7; 7 bases align to TRBD1. Per the germline V gene, CDR1 is DFQATT and CDR2 is SNEGSKA (reference sequence). The CDR3 contains 14 residues. Losses at the gene ends were 4 bases for V and 2 bases for J; bases not matched to a gene: 8. In DNA form, the CDR3 reads TGCAGTGCTACCCCAGGGGGTAGCGCCTACGAGCAGTACTTC. Protein: CSATPGGSAYEQYF.

The chain uses TRBV20-1 and TRBJ2-5; no clear D gene. The length of the CDR3 is 13 residues. CDR1 DFQATT and CDR2 SNEGSKA come from the germline V gene (reference sequence). V was trimmed by 5 bases and J by 6 bases, leaving 16 bases between them. In nucleotides, the CDR3 is TGCAGTGCTGGGCAGTTAGAGAGGCAGACCCAGTACTTC. Protein: CSAGQLERQTQYF.

The chain links TRBV5-6 to TRBJ1-2; 7 bases agree with TRBD1. The CDR3 has 15 residues. V gave up 3 bases and J gave up 2 bases; unmatched junction bases: 7. Per germline, CDR1 SGHDT and CDR2 YYEEEE. CDR3 sequence reads: CASSSTRQGNYGYTF. CDR3 nucleotides: TGTGCCAGCAGCTCGACTAGACAGGGAAACTATGGCTACACCTTC.

The V call is TRBV2, the J call TRBJ2-2; D ambiguous. V dropped 1 base and J dropped 0 bases, with 6 bases sitting between them. The CDR3 length is 15 residues. The germline CDR1 and CDR2 sequences are SNHLY and FYNNEI. The CDR3 region is CASSEVRANTGELFF. DNA for the CDR3: TGTGCCAGCAGTGAAGTTCGGGCGAACACCGGGGAGCTGTTTTTT.

This rearrangement joins TRBV28 to TRBJ2-3, with 10 bases that match TRBD2. The CDR3 loop spans 15 amino acids. Trimming cost V 2 bases and J 6 bases; bases outside gene matches: 5. Germline loops: CDR1 MDHEN, CDR2 SYDVKM. The CDR3 nucleotides are TGTGCCAGCAGTTTACACAGCGGGGGGGCGGATACGCAGTATTTT. It codes for CASSLHSGGADTQYF.

This clonotype was seen only a few times. This chain connects TRBV20-1 to TRBJ1-4; D ambiguous. CDR1 and CDR2 from the germline V gene are DFQATT and SNEGSKA (reference sequence). Between the trimmed V and J ends, which lost 1 base and 1 base, there was a span of 1 base. This CDR3 spans 12 amino acids. The CDR3 region has the DNA TGCAGTGCTAGAGGAACTAATGAAAAACTGTTTTTT. Its protein product is CSARGTNEKLFF.

The chain recombines TRBV2 with TRBJ2-5; D might be TRBD1 or TRBD2, each matching 5 bases. CDR3 length equals 12 residues. Germline values: CDR1 SNHLY, CDR2 FYNNEI. The germline V and J ends were trimmed by 6 bases and 3 bases, with 8 bases remaining between them. CDR3 coding DNA: TGTGCCAGCAGCCGGGACGAAGAGACCCAGTACTTC. Protein: CASSRDEETQYF. Complete variable domain (other parts from reference TRBV2 and TRBJ2-5): EPEVTQTPSHQVTQMGQEVILRCVPISNHLYFYWYRQILGQKVEFLVSFYNNEISEKSEIFDDQFSVERPDGSNFTLKIRSTKLEDSAMYFCASSRDEETQYFGPGTRLLVL.

The chain links TRBV18 to TRBJ2-2; no clear D. Trimming took off 2 bases at V and 7 bases at J, with 5 bases between the two ends. The CDR3 covers 12 residues. Per the germline V gene, CDR1 is KGHSH and CDR2 is LQKENI. The CDR3 reads CASSPSNGELFF. As DNA, the CDR3 is TGTGCCAGCTCACCATCTAACGGGGAGCTGTTTTTT. Using reference TRBV18 and TRBJ2-2 for the parts outside the CDR3, the full variable domain is NAGVMQNPRHLVRRRGQEARLRCSPMKGHSHVYWYRQLPEEGLKFMVYLQKENIIDESGMPKERFSAEFPKEGPSILRIQQVVRGDSAAYFCASSPSNGELFFGEGSRLTVL.

This clonotype came up a few times. The chain employs TRBV6-2 or TRBV6-3 and TRBJ1-5, with D maybe TRBD1 (6 bases). Trimming left V 6 bases short and J 0 bases short, with 15 bases between. Germline CDR1 and CDR2: MNHEY and SVGEGT. CDR3 length equals 16 residues. The CDR3 nucleotides read TGTGCCAGCAGAGGACAGTTCTTTTATAGCAATCAGCCCCAGCATTTT. Amino acids: CASRGQFFYSNQPQHF.

In regard to this clonotype: A much larger clone sits a single nucleotide away, making a read error possible. V is TRBV29-1 and J is TRBJ2-3, with TRBD1 matching 7 bases. The CDR3 runs 15 residues. The germline CDR1 and CDR2 sequences are SQVTM and ANQGSEA. Trimming cost V 1 base and J 3 bases; bases outside gene matches: 7. This CDR3 is CSVEGGGGLTDTQYF. In nucleotides, the CDR3 is TGCAGCGTTGAAGGAGGGGGCGGGCTAACAGATACGCAGTATTTT.

J is TRBJ2-7 and V is TRBV30; D remains ambiguous. V shed 0 bases and J shed 10 bases, with 13 bases lying between them. The CDR3 has 12 residues. Germline values: CDR1 GTSNPN, CDR2 SVGIG (reference sequence). The CDR3 loop reads CAWSVFYDGQYF. The CDR3 nucleotides read TGTGCCTGGAGTGTTTTTTACGACGGACAGTACTTC.

The chain links TRBV29-1 to TRBJ2-7, with D perhaps matching TRBD1 (8 bases). Trimming took off 5 bases at V and 4 bases at J, with 12 bases between the two ends. The CDR3 is 12 amino acids. Per the germline V gene, CDR1 is SQVTM and CDR2 is ANQGSEA. This CDR3 is CSVNRGGYEQYF. The DNA of the CDR3 is TGCAGCGTTAACAGGGGGGGATACGAGCAGTACTTC.